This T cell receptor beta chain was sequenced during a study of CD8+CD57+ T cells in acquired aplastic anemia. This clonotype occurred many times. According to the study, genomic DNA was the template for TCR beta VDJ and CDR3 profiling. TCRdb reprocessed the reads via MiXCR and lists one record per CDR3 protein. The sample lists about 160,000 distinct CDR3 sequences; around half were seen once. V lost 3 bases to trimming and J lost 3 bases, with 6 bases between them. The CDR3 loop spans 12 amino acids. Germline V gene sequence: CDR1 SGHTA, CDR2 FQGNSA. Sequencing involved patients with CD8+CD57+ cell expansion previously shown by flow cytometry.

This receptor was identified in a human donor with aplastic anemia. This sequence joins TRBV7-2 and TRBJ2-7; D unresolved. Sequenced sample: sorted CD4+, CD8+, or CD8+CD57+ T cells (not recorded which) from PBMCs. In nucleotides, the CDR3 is TGTGCCAGCAGCTTCTCCGGCTACGAGCAGTACTTC. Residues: CASSFSGYEQYF.